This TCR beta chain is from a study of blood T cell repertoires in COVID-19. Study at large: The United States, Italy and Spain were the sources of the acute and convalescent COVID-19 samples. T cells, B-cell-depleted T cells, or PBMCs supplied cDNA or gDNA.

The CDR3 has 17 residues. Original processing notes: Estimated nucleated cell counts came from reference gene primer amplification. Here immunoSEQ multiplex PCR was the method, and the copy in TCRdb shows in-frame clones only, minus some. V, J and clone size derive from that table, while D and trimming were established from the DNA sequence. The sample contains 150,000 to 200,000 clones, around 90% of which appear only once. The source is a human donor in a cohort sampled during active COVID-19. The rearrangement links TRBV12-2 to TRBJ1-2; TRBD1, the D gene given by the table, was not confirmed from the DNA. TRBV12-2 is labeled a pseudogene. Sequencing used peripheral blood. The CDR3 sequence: CASRLRVRGIITDGYTF. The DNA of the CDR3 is TGTGCAAGTCGCTTAAGGGTCAGGGGGATTATCACGGATGGCTACACCTTC.